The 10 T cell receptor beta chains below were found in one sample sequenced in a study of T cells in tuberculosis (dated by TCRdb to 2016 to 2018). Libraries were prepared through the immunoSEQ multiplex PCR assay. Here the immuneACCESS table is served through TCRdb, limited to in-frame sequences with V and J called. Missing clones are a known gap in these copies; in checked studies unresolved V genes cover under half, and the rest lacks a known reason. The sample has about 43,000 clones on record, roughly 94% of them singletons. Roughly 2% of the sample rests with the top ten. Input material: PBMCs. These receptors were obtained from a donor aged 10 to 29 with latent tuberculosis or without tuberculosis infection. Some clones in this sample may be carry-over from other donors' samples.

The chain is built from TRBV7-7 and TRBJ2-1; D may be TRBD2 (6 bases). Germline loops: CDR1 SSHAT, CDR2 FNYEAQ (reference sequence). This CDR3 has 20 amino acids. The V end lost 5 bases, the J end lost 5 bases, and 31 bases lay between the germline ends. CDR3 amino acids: CASSPSSWDSQSGSNNEQFF. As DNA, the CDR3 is TGTGCCAGCAGCCCATCGAGTTGGGACTCCCAATCGGGCTCAAACAATGAGCAGTTCTTC.

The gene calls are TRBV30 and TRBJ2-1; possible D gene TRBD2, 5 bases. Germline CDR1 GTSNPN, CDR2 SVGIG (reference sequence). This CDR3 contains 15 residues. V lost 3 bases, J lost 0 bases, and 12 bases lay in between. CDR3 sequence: CAWRSRESSYNEQFF. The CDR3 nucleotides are TGTGCCTGGAGGTCGAGGGAAAGCTCCTACAATGAGCAGTTCTTC.

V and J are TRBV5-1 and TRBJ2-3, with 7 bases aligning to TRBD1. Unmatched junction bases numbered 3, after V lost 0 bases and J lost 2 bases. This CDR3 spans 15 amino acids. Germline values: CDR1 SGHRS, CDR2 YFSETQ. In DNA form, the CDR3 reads TGCGCCAGCAGCTTGGAGGGACAGTACACAGATACGCAGTATTTT. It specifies CASSLEGQYTDTQYF. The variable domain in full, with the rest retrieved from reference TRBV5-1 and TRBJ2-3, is KAGVTQTPRYLIKTRGQQVTLSCSPISGHRSVSWYQQTPGQGLQFLFEYFSETQRNKGNFPGRFSGRQFSNSRSEMNVSTLELGDSALYLCASSLEGQYTDTQYFGPGTRLTVL.

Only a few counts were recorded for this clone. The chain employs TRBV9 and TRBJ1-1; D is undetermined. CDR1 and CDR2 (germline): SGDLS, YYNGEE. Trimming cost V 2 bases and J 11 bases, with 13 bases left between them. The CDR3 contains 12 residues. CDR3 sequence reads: CASSVGGRDAFF. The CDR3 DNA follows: TGTGCCAGCAGCGTTGGAGGGCGAGATGCTTTCTTT.

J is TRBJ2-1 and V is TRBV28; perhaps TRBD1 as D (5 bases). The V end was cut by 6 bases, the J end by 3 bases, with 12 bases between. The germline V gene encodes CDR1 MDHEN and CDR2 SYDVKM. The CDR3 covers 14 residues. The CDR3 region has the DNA TGTGCCAGCAGCCGACAGATTTACTACAATGAGCAGTTCTTC. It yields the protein CASSRQIYYNEQFF.

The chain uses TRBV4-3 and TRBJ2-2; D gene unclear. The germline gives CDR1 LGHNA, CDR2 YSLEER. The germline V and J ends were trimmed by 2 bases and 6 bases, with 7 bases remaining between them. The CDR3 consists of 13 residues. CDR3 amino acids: CASSQRRSGELFF. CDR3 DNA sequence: TGCGCCAGCAGCCAACGTAGATCCGGGGAGCTGTTTTTT.

This CDR3 reads CASSLARLAGAGELFF. Written as DNA, the CDR3 is TGTGCCAGCAGCTTAGCGAGACTAGCGGGAGCCGGGGAGCTGTTTTTT. The V and J genes are TRBV7-2 and TRBJ2-2; 12 nucleotides match TRBD2. V lost 0 bases, J lost 6 bases, and 2 bases stayed unmatched. Germline V gene sequence: CDR1 SGHTA, CDR2 FQGNSA. CDR3 length: 16 residues.

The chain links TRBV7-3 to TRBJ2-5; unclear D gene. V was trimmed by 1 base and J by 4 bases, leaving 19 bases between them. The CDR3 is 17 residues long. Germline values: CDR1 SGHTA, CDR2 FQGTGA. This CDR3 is CASSLSKPGSGGETQYF. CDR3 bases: TGTGCCAGCAGCTTAAGTAAGCCCGGCTCCGGCGGAGAGACCCAGTACTTC.

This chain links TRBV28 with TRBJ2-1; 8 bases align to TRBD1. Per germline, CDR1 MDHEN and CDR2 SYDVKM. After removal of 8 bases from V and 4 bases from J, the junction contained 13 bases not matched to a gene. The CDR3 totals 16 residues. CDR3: CASPPAGTGLYNEQFF. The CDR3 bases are TGTGCCAGCCCCCCCGCCGGGACAGGTCTATACAATGAGCAGTTCTTC.

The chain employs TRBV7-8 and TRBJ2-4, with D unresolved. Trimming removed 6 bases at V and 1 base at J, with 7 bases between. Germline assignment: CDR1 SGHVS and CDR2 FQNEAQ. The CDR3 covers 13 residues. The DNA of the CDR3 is TGTGCCAGCAGTCCACTGGCCAAAAACATTCAGTACTTC. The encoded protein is CASSPLAKNIQYF.